This T cell receptor beta chain was identified during a study of blood T cell repertoires in COVID-19. Study-wide background: Acute and convalescent COVID-19 specimens originated in the United States, Italy and Spain. The cDNA or gDNA used as material had been derived from T cells, B-cell-depleted T cells, or PBMCs.

V lost 3 bases to trimming and J lost 11 bases, with 13 bases between them. The CDR3 runs 12 residues. CDR1 is MGHDK, CDR2 SYGVNS, per germline. Authors' processing steps: Estimated nucleated cell counts came from reference gene primer amplification. Sequenced by immunoSEQ multiplex PCR; TCRdb stores in-frame clones only, minus some. V and J calls and clone size are given by that table; D and trimming were obtained from the DNA. Found here are 150,000 to 200,000 clones, 70% to 90% of them singletons; the top ten hold about 8.6%. This clone was detected only once. This receptor was identified in a man over 45 with active or convalescent COVID-19. The rearrangement links TRBV25-1 to TRBJ1-1; D is perhaps TRBD1 (5 bases). The material sequenced was peripheral blood. CDR3 coding DNA: TGTGCCAGCAGTGACTTGGGGGGAGGGGCTTTCTTT. The encoded protein is CASSDLGGGAFF.